The TCR beta chain described here comes from a study of control samples from healthy donors and cancer patients. The CDR3 extends over 14 amino acids. V lost 0 bases, J lost 6 bases, and 11 bases lay in between. Germline V lookup: CDR1 LGHDT, CDR2 YNNKEL (reference sequence). TCRdb's table, derived via immunoSEQ multiplex PCR, lists solely in-frame clones and lacks some. The table shows roughly 120,000 clones, with more than 70% occurring only once. The clonotype originates from a woman aged 65 to 85 in good health. Sequenced: blood. The chain links TRBV3-1 (or the pseudogene TRBV3-2) to TRBJ1-2; D is possibly TRBD1 (6 bases). This chain's CDR3 is CASSQEGHMNGYTF. The DNA of the CDR3 is TGTGCCAGCAGCCAAGAGGGACACATGAATGGCTACACCTTC.